This TCR beta chain was documented in a study of control samples from healthy donors and cancer patients. The CDR3 is 14 residues long. Looked up from germline, CDR1 is MNHEY and CDR2 is SMNVEV (reference sequence). The trim removed 6 bases at V and 1 base at J, leaving 5 bases unmatched. Sequenced by immunoSEQ multiplex PCR; TCRdb stores in-frame clones only, minus some. The table records some 150,000 clones, more than 85% of them present only once. Sequenced: blood. The V and J genes are TRBV27 and TRBJ2-7; 8 nucleotides agree with TRBD1. The origin of this receptor is a man aged 45-65 years in good health. This CDR3 is CASRGTGGSYEQYF. Written as DNA, the CDR3 is TGTGCCAGCAGAGGAACAGGGGGGTCCTACGAGCAGTACTTC.